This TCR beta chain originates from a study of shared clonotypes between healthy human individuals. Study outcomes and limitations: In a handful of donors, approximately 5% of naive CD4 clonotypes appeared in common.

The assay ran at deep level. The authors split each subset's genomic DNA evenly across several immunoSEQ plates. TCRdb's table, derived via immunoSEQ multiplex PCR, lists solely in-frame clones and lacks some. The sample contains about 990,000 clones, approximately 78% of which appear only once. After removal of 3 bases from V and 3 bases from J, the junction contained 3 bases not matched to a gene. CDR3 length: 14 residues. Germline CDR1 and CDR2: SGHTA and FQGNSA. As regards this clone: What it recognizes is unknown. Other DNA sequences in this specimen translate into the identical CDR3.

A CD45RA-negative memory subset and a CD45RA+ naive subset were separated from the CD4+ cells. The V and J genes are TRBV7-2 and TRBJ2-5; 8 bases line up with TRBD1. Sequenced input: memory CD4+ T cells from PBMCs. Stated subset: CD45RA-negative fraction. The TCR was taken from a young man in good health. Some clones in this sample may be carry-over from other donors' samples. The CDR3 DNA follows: TGTGCCAGCAGCTTCAACAGGGGGAAAGAGACCCAGTACTTC. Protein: CASSFNRGKETQYF.